These 6 T cell receptor beta chains were all obtained from the same sample, sequenced in a study of CD8 T cells in Susac syndrome. RNA was extracted with the RNeasy kit, and a quantity of roughly 0.45 to 1 ug was reverse transcribed using random hexamers. TCRdb processed the immunoSEQ multiplex PCR reads anew with MiXCR; each CDR3 protein has one entry. The table includes some 300,000 distinct CDR3 sequences, 70% to 90% detected once. Sequenced sample: CD8+ T cells from PBMCs. The receptors come from a human donor with multiple sclerosis.

The chain combines TRBV3-1 with TRBJ2-7; 12 nucleotides line up with TRBD2. The V and J ends lost 0 bases and 6 bases, in that order; junction bases with no gene match: 3. Germline V lookup: CDR1 LGHDT, CDR2 YNNKEL (reference sequence). The CDR3 is made up of 15 amino acids. The CDR3 sequence is CASSQDPSGRVEQYF. The CDR3 bases are TGTGCCAGCAGCCAAGATCCTAGCGGGAGGGTCGAGCAGTACTTC.

The V and J genes are TRBV28 and TRBJ2-1, with no clear D. Germline V lookup: CDR1 MDHEN, CDR2 SYDVKM. Trimming removed 8 bases from V and 13 bases from J, with 12 bases in between. CDR3 length equals 10 residues. This CDR3 reads CASRRVDQFF. The CDR3 region has the DNA TGTGCCAGCCGAAGGGTGGATCAGTTCTTC.

This sequence joins TRBV29-1 and TRBJ1-2; D not resolved. Trimming cost V 0 bases and J 7 bases, with 12 bases left between them. This CDR3 is 13 amino acids long. Germline-derived CDR1 and CDR2 are SQVTM and ANQGSEA. The CDR3 region has the DNA TGCAGCGTTGAAGAGGGAGTGGTAGCTGGCTACACCTTC. Its translation is CSVEEGVVAGYTF.

CDR3 coding DNA: TGCGCCAGCAGCTTGGACGACAATGAGCAGTTCTTC. Amino acids: CASSLDDNEQFF. The chain couples TRBV5-1 to TRBJ2-1; D gene unclear. Per the germline V gene, CDR1 is SGHRS and CDR2 is YFSETQ. The CDR3 consists of 12 residues. V lost 0 bases and J 5 bases, leaving 3 bases between the germline ends.

Only one count was recorded for this clonotype. CDR3 nucleotides: TGTGCCAGCAGTCCACGACAGGCCGGGGGCGAGCAGTACTTC. This codes for CASSPRQAGGEQYF. The chain recombines TRBV27 with TRBJ2-7; D could derive from TRBD1 or TRBD2 (6 bases each). CDR3 length: 14 residues. Trimming took off 5 bases at V and 6 bases at J, with 17 bases between the two ends. The germline V gene encodes CDR1 MNHEY and CDR2 SMNVEV (reference sequence).

V is TRBV6-5 and J is TRBJ1-1; TRBD1 is a possible D gene (5 bases). The germline V and J ends were trimmed by 2 bases and 1 base, with 8 bases remaining between them. This CDR3 contains 14 residues. In germline, CDR1 is MNHEY, CDR2 SVGAGI. The CDR3 region has the DNA TGTGCCAGCAGTTACAGGGACGAGAACACTGAAGCTTTCTTT. Translation gives CASSYRDENTEAFF.